This T cell receptor beta chain was profiled in a study of T cells in localized non-small cell lung cancer. Study-level points and caveats: A denser population of T cells in blood accompanied longer overall survival. Appearance in adjacent lung was seen for a median about 60 of the top 100 tumor clones.

Details on this clone: As yet, its antigen is unknown.

The CDR3 runs 14 residues. Losses at the gene ends were 1 base for V and 6 bases for J; bases not matched to a gene: 3. CDR1 and CDR2 from the germline V gene are MGHDK and SYGVNS. Sequenced by immunoSEQ multiplex PCR; TCRdb stores in-frame clones only, minus some. The data show roughly 30,000 clones, with almost 90% seen just once and around 4% held by the top ten. This clonotype was sampled from a woman aged 40-69 years with stage I lung adenocarcinoma. The sequences come from peripheral blood, collected before any cancer treatment. The chain has TRBV25-1 and TRBJ1-2; TRBD1 agrees at 9 bases. CDR3 nucleotides: TGTGCCAGCAGTGAATGGGGGACAGGGAATGGCTACACCTTC. This codes for CASSEWGTGNGYTF.